This T cell receptor (beta chain) comes out of a study of regulatory T cells in long-lasting Graves disease. HTBI primers from iRepertoire and Arm-PCR of CDR3 regions yielded the TCR beta libraries. One entry per CDR3 protein results from TCRdb running MiXCR on the multiplex PCR reads. Found here are approximately 560,000 distinct CDR3 sequences, 15% to 20% of them singletons; the top ten hold 12%. CDR3 length: 14 amino acids. Germline loops: CDR1 PRHDT, CDR2 FYEKMQ (reference sequence). The V gene lost 1 base and the J gene lost 2 bases, with 8 bases spanning the gap. Study conclusions and caveats: Between persistent patients, a few thousand public clonotypes were shared, exceeding the roughly 1,000 shared between new patients.

In this sample, this clonotype turned up a few times. The antigen remains undetermined. Time point given: newly diagnosed GD, antithyroid drugs for less than 3 months. Generation of the TCR library employed RNA extracted from PBMCs. These data also formed part of another study, on T cells in Graves' hyperthyroidism and ophthalmopathy. That investigation notes: Also found in blood were most expanded thyroid clonotypes above 0.001.

The rearrangement uses TRBV13 and TRBJ2-5; D remains ambiguous. The TCR originated in a man aged 18 to 29 with Graves disease. The input for sequencing was peripheral blood mononuclear cells (PBMCs), taken at new diagnosis, from a patient treated with antithyroid drugs. The CDR3 sequence is CASSLVGQQETQYF. The CDR3 DNA follows: TGTGCCAGCAGCTTAGTCGGCCAACAAGAGACCCAGTACTTC. Supplemented by reference TRBV13 and TRBJ2-5, the full variable domain reads AAGVIQSPRHLIKEKRETATLKCYPIPRHDTVYWYQQGPGQDPQFLISFYEKMQSDKGSIPDRFSAQQFSDYHSELNMSSLELGDSALYFCASSLVGQQETQYFGPGTRLLVL.